A selection of T cell receptor beta chains follows, all from one sample in a study of patients and donors after allogeneic stem cell transplantation. One entry per CDR3 protein results from TCRdb running MiXCR on the RT-PCR reads. Among under 200,000 distinct CDR3 sequences, approximately 28% were seen once, and the ten largest hold 3.2%. What was sequenced was blood, either unsorted or a sorted T cell fraction (not recorded which). These receptors were collected from a human donor who was either an allogeneic HSCT recipient or a stem cell or donor lymphocyte infusion donor (not recorded which). It is not recorded whose cells these are; they may come from a transplant donor. Each CDR3 is given with its conserved first and last residue. Fields, in order: clone size, J gene, CDR3 length, D gene, V gene, CDR3 DNA, CDR3 protein. A D gene is named only where the DNA matches it firmly. Part of the rows lack a size; the others show once, few, many or a class for expanded clones.

abundance: few; j_gene: TRBJ2-5; len: 13; d_gene: .; v_gene: TRBV10-3; CDR3nt: TGTGCCACCGTGACTAGTCCCCAAGAGACCCAGTACTTC; CDR3aa: CATVTSPQETQYF
abundance: .; j_gene: TRBJ2-7; len: 14; d_gene: .; v_gene: TRBV5-1; CDR3nt: TGCGCCAGCAGCTTGGCGACGGCAACCTACGAGCAGTACTTC; CDR3aa: CASSLATATYEQYF
abundance: few; j_gene: TRBJ1-4; len: 16; d_gene: TRBD1; v_gene: TRBV30; CDR3nt: TGTGCCTGGAGTGTATGGCCGGGACAGTATAATGAAAAACTGTTTTTT; CDR3aa: CAWSVWPGQYNEKLFF
abundance: .; j_gene: TRBJ2-2; len: 16; d_gene: .; v_gene: TRBV5-1; CDR3nt: TGCGCCAGCAGCCGGGACGCATGGGACAACACCGGGGAGCTGTTTTTT; CDR3aa: CASSRDAWDNTGELFF
abundance: .; j_gene: TRBJ2-2; len: 16; d_gene: .; v_gene: TRBV20-1; CDR3nt: TGCAGTGCTAGAGAGGTATCGCGGGGGAACACCGGGGAGCTGTTTTTT; CDR3aa: CSAREVSRGNTGELFF
abundance: many; j_gene: TRBJ2-3; len: 13; d_gene: .; v_gene: TRBV10-3; CDR3nt: TGTGCCATCAGTGGTCCTTCGGCAGATACGCAGTATTTT; CDR3aa: CAISGPSADTQYF
abundance: .; j_gene: TRBJ1-5; len: 15; d_gene: .; v_gene: TRBV18; CDR3nt: TGTGCCAGCTCACCCCTACAGGGAAGCAATCAGCCCCAGCATTTT; CDR3aa: CASSPLQGSNQPQHF
abundance: .; j_gene: TRBJ1-4; len: 15; d_gene: .; v_gene: TRBV11-2; CDR3nt: TGTGCCAGCAGCTTAGGATGGGGAGGGGCTGAAAAACTGTTTTTT; CDR3aa: CASSLGWGGAEKLFF
abundance: few; j_gene: TRBJ2-7; len: 13; d_gene: TRBD2; v_gene: TRBV18; CDR3nt: TGTGCCAGCTCACCAGGACTAGCGGGAGAGCAGTACTTC; CDR3aa: CASSPGLAGEQYF
abundance: .; j_gene: TRBJ2-1; len: 14; d_gene: TRBD2; v_gene: TRBV20-1; CDR3nt: TGCAGTGCCCCGCCGGGACTAGCGGGTATGGAGCAGTTCTTC; CDR3aa: CSAPPGLAGMEQFF
abundance: .; j_gene: TRBJ2-4; len: 16; d_gene: TRBD2; v_gene: TRBV6-5; CDR3nt: TGTGCCAGCAGTTACGTCCTAGCGGGAGCCAAAAACATTCAGTACTTC; CDR3aa: CASSYVLAGAKNIQYF
abundance: .; j_gene: TRBJ1-6; len: 17; d_gene: .; v_gene: TRBV5-1; CDR3nt: TGCGCCAGCAGCTGGGGGGCTGCGGGTTCCTATAATTCACCCCTCCACTTT; CDR3aa: CASSWGAAGSYNSPLHF
abundance: many; j_gene: TRBJ1-3; len: 18; d_gene: TRBD1; v_gene: TRBV4-1; CDR3nt: TGCGCCAGCAGCCAAGGACAGGGGCCCCGACCAACTGGAAACACCATATATTTT; CDR3aa: CASSQGQGPRPTGNTIYF
abundance: few; j_gene: TRBJ1-2; len: 12; d_gene: .; v_gene: TRBV29-1; CDR3nt: TGCAGCGCCGGCCTCGACAGTTATGGCTACACCTTC; CDR3aa: CSAGLDSYGYTF
abundance: few; j_gene: TRBJ1-5; len: 15; d_gene: TRBD1; v_gene: TRBV6-1; CDR3nt: TGTGCCAGCAGGGACAGGGGGCTGTCGAATCAGCCCCAGCATTTT; CDR3aa: CASRDRGLSNQPQHF
abundance: .; j_gene: TRBJ2-1; len: 13; d_gene: .; v_gene: TRBV6-2/TRBV6-3; CDR3nt: TGTGCCAGCAAGGCTAGCTCCTACAATGAGCAGTTCTTC; CDR3aa: CASKASSYNEQFF
abundance: .; j_gene: TRBJ2-1; len: 14; d_gene: .; v_gene: TRBV5-1; CDR3nt: TGCGCCAGCAGCCTTCTAGCTCCCTACAATGAGCAGTTCTTC; CDR3aa: CASSLLAPYNEQFF
abundance: few; j_gene: TRBJ1-4; len: 14; d_gene: .; v_gene: TRBV7-9; CDR3nt: TGTGCCAGCAGCTTAGGTGGGGGCCCGGAAAAACTGTTTTTT; CDR3aa: CASSLGGGPEKLFF
abundance: .; j_gene: TRBJ2-7; len: 14; d_gene: .; v_gene: TRBV3-1; CDR3nt: TGTGCCAGCAGCCAAGGCCTAGCGCCTGGAGAGCAGTACTTC; CDR3aa: CASSQGLAPGEQYF
abundance: few; j_gene: TRBJ1-2; len: 12; d_gene: .; v_gene: TRBV12-3/TRBV12-4; CDR3nt: TGTGCCAGCAGCCCTCTCCTTTATGGGTACACCTTC; CDR3aa: CASSPLLYGYTF
abundance: .; j_gene: TRBJ1-2; len: 11; d_gene: .; v_gene: TRBV29-1; CDR3nt: TGCAGCGTTGCTGGGGGCGATGGCTACACCTTC; CDR3aa: CSVAGGDGYTF
abundance: .; j_gene: TRBJ2-7; len: 14; d_gene: .; v_gene: TRBV7-9; CDR3nt: TGTGCCAGCAGCTTAGTTGTAACTAGCTACGAGCAGTACTTC; CDR3aa: CASSLVVTSYEQYF
abundance: .; j_gene: TRBJ1-4; len: 16; d_gene: TRBD1; v_gene: TRBV27; CDR3nt: TGTGCCAGCAGTTCCCGGACAGGGGACGCTAATGAAAAACTGTTTTTT; CDR3aa: CASSSRTGDANEKLFF
abundance: .; j_gene: TRBJ1-5; len: 17; d_gene: .; v_gene: TRBV10-2; CDR3nt: TGCGCCAGCAGTGAGCCTGCCAGGGGCCGCAGCAATCAGCCCCAGCATTTT; CDR3aa: CASSEPARGRSNQPQHF
abundance: few; j_gene: TRBJ1-4; len: 15; d_gene: .; v_gene: TRBV7-3; CDR3nt: TGTGCCAGCAGCTTATTCGGCAGGCTGAATGAAAAACTGTTTTTT; CDR3aa: CASSLFGRLNEKLFF
abundance: few; j_gene: TRBJ1-1; len: 13; d_gene: .; v_gene: TRBV24-1; CDR3nt: TGTGCCACCAGTGATTACAGGAACACTGAAGCTTTCTTT; CDR3aa: CATSDYRNTEAFF
abundance: .; j_gene: TRBJ2-1; len: 17; d_gene: TRBD2; v_gene: TRBV29-1; CDR3nt: TGCAGCGTTGAGCGTCTAGCGGGAGGGTCCCTCTACAATGAGCAGTTCTTC; CDR3aa: CSVERLAGGSLYNEQFF
abundance: .; j_gene: TRBJ2-7; len: 16; d_gene: .; v_gene: TRBV13; CDR3nt: TGTGCCAGCAGCTTGGTAACTTCCCTTGGCTCCTACGAGCAGTACTTC; CDR3aa: CASSLVTSLGSYEQYF
abundance: .; j_gene: TRBJ2-7; len: 14; d_gene: .; v_gene: TRBV25-1; CDR3nt: TGTGCCAGCAGTGGGGGCCGGGAGCCCTACGAGCAGTACTTC; CDR3aa: CASSGGREPYEQYF
abundance: many; j_gene: TRBJ1-5; len: 15; d_gene: .; v_gene: TRBV7-6; CDR3nt: TGTGCCAGCAGCTTAGTCGGGGGTAGCAATCAGCCCCAGCATTTT; CDR3aa: CASSLVGGSNQPQHF
abundance: few; j_gene: TRBJ2-2; len: 16; d_gene: TRBD2; v_gene: TRBV20-1; CDR3nt: TGCAGTGCTAGAGCTCCGCCGGGACTAGCCACCGGGGAGCTGTTTTTT; CDR3aa: CSARAPPGLATGELFF
abundance: few; j_gene: TRBJ2-7; len: 14; d_gene: TRBD1; v_gene: TRBV3-1; CDR3nt: TGTGCCAGCGCCAGGGGGACAGGGGTATACGAGCAGTACTTC; CDR3aa: CASARGTGVYEQYF
abundance: .; j_gene: TRBJ1-4; len: 14; d_gene: .; v_gene: TRBV6-2/TRBV6-3; CDR3nt: TGTGCCAGCAGTTACTCCTATGGTGCTGAAAAACTGTTTTTT; CDR3aa: CASSYSYGAEKLFF
abundance: many; j_gene: TRBJ1-1; len: 14; d_gene: .; v_gene: TRBV20-1; CDR3nt: TGCAGTGCTAGAGTCGATGGAGGGTACACTGAAGCTTTCTTT; CDR3aa: CSARVDGGYTEAFF
abundance: .; j_gene: TRBJ1-1; len: 13; d_gene: .; v_gene: TRBV10-3; CDR3nt: TGTGCCATCAGACTGGACGGCAGAACTGAAGCTTTCTTT; CDR3aa: CAIRLDGRTEAFF
abundance: few; j_gene: TRBJ1-4; len: 15; d_gene: .; v_gene: TRBV6-5; CDR3nt: TGTGCCAGCAGTTACAAGCGGGCAACTAATGAAAAACTGTTTTTT; CDR3aa: CASSYKRATNEKLFF
abundance: .; j_gene: TRBJ2-4; len: 12; d_gene: TRBD1; v_gene: TRBV12-3/TRBV12-4; CDR3nt: TGTGCCAGCAGTTTGGGACAGAACATTCAGTACTTC; CDR3aa: CASSLGQNIQYF
abundance: .; j_gene: TRBJ2-7; len: 17; d_gene: TRBD1; v_gene: TRBV7-9; CDR3nt: TGTGCCAGCAGCTTAGGGGACGCGGGACAGGGGTCCTACGAGCAGTACTTC; CDR3aa: CASSLGDAGQGSYEQYF
abundance: .; j_gene: TRBJ2-1; len: 16; d_gene: TRBD2; v_gene: TRBV7-3; CDR3nt: TGTGCCAGCAGCTTAAATCCAGCGGGAGCGAGAAATGAGCAGTTCTTC; CDR3aa: CASSLNPAGARNEQFF
abundance: few; j_gene: TRBJ2-3; len: 14; d_gene: TRBD2; v_gene: TRBV6-5; CDR3nt: TGTGCCAGCAGGACTAGCGGGGCTCCAGATACGCAGTATTTT; CDR3aa: CASRTSGAPDTQYF
abundance: .; j_gene: TRBJ2-1; len: 14; d_gene: TRBD2; v_gene: TRBV12-3/TRBV12-4; CDR3nt: TGTGCCAGCAGTGTAGCGGGAACCTACAATGAGCAGTTCTTC; CDR3aa: CASSVAGTYNEQFF
abundance: .; j_gene: TRBJ1-2; len: 13; d_gene: .; v_gene: TRBV28; CDR3nt: TGTGCCAGCAGTTTGGGTCCAACCTATGGCTACACCTTC; CDR3aa: CASSLGPTYGYTF
abundance: .; j_gene: TRBJ1-1; len: 15; d_gene: TRBD1; v_gene: TRBV11-2; CDR3nt: TGTGCCAGCAGCCCGATAAGGGGGCACGGCACTGAAGCTTTCTTT; CDR3aa: CASSPIRGHGTEAFF
abundance: few; j_gene: TRBJ1-1; len: 14; d_gene: .; v_gene: TRBV27; CDR3nt: TGTGCCAGCAGTTTCACAGGGAGTCACACTGAAGCTTTCTTT; CDR3aa: CASSFTGSHTEAFF
abundance: few; j_gene: TRBJ1-1; len: 16; d_gene: .; v_gene: TRBV7-3; CDR3nt: TGTGCCAGCAGCTTATGGGGGGCGCCTTCGAACACTGAAGCTTTCTTT; CDR3aa: CASSLWGAPSNTEAFF
abundance: many; j_gene: TRBJ1-2; len: 13; d_gene: .; v_gene: TRBV28; CDR3nt: TGTGCCAGCAGCACACAGGAGCCAGGGGGCTACACCTTC; CDR3aa: CASSTQEPGGYTF
abundance: .; j_gene: TRBJ2-1; len: 15; d_gene: .; v_gene: TRBV20-1; CDR3nt: TGCAGTGCTAGAGATCTGGGGGCTTTAGGGAATGAGCAGTTCTTC; CDR3aa: CSARDLGALGNEQFF
abundance: few; j_gene: TRBJ2-2; len: 17; d_gene: TRBD2; v_gene: TRBV24-1; CDR3nt: TGTGCCACCAGTGACCCATCAGCGGGAGGGCCGTCCGGGGAGCTGTTTTTT; CDR3aa: CATSDPSAGGPSGELFF
abundance: .; j_gene: TRBJ1-2; len: 14; d_gene: .; v_gene: TRBV24-1; CDR3nt: TGTGCCACCAGTGATCGCACAAAACTCTATGGCTACACCTTC; CDR3aa: CATSDRTKLYGYTF
abundance: .; j_gene: TRBJ2-7; len: 14; d_gene: .; v_gene: TRBV27; CDR3nt: TGTGCCAGCAGTCGTTGGGGGGAGACCTACGAGCAGTACTTC; CDR3aa: CASSRWGETYEQYF
abundance: few; j_gene: TRBJ2-2; len: 12; d_gene: .; v_gene: TRBV27; CDR3nt: TGTGCCAGCAGCCGAATTACCGGGGAGCTGTTTTTT; CDR3aa: CASSRITGELFF
abundance: .; j_gene: TRBJ2-5; len: 16; d_gene: TRBD2; v_gene: TRBV9; CDR3nt: TGTGCCAGCAGCGATCTAGCGGGAATGGGTCAAGAGACCCAGTACTTC; CDR3aa: CASSDLAGMGQETQYF
abundance: .; j_gene: TRBJ2-3; len: 15; d_gene: .; v_gene: TRBV4-3; CDR3nt: TGCGCCAGCAGCCAAGTCTGGGGGATGGGGGATACGCAGTATTTT; CDR3aa: CASSQVWGMGDTQYF
abundance: once; j_gene: TRBJ1-1; len: 13; d_gene: .; v_gene: TRBV20-1; CDR3nt: TGCAGTGCTAGAGATCGAATGAACACTGAAGCTTTCTTT; CDR3aa: CSARDRMNTEAFF